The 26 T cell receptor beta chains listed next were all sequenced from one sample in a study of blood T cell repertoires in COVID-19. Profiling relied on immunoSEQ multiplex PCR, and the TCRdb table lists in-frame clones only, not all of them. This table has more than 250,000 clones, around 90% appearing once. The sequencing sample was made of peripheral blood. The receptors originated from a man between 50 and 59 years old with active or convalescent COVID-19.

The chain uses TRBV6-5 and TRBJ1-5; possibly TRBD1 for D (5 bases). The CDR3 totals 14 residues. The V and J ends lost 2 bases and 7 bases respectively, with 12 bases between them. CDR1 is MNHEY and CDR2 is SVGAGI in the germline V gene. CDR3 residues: CASSYVAGRQPQHF. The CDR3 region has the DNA TGTGCCAGCAGTTACGTGGCGGGGCGGCAGCCCCAGCATTTT.

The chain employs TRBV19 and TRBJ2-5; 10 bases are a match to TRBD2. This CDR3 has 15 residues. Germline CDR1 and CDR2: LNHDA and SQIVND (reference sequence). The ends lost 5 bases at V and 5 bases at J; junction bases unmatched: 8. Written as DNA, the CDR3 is TGTGCCAGTAGTGGAGTAGCGGGAGGTTGGGAGACCCAGTACTTC. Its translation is CASSGVAGGWETQYF.

As DNA, the CDR3 is TGTGCCAGCTCACCTTTACCCCAGGGGAATAATTCACCCCTCCACTTT. Amino acids: CASSPLPQGNNSPLHF. This sequence joins TRBV18 and TRBJ1-6, with D perhaps TRBD1 (6 bases). Trimming cost V 3 bases and J 5 bases, with 14 bases left between them. This CDR3 has 16 residues. Germline V CDR1 and CDR2: KGHSH, LQKENI.

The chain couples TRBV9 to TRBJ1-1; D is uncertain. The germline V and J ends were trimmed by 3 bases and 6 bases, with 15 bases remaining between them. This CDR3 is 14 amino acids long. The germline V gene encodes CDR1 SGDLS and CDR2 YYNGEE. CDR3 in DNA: TGTGCCAGCAGCGAAATTCCAGTGGCTTCTGAAGCTTTCTTT. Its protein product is CASSEIPVASEAFF. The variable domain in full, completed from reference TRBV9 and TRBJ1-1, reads DSGVTQTPKHLITATGQRVTLRCSPRSGDLSVYWYQQSLDQGLQFLIQYYNGEERAKGNILERFSAQQFPDLHSELNLSSLELGDSALYFCASSEIPVASEAFFGQGTRLTVV.

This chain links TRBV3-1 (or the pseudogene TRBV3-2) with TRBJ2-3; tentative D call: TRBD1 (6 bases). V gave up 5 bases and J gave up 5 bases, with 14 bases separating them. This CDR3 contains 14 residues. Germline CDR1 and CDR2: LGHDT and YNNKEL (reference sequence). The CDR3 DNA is TGTGCCAGCAGCAAACAGGGTTCCTTAGATACGCAGTATTTT. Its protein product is CASSKQGSLDTQYF.

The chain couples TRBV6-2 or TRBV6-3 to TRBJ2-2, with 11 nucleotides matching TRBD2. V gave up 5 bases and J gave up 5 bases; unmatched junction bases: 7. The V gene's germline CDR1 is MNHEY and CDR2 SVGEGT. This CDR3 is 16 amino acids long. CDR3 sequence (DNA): TGTGCCAGCAGTCATCGGACTAGCGGGCGTACCGGGGAGCTGTTTTTT. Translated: CASSHRTSGRTGELFF.

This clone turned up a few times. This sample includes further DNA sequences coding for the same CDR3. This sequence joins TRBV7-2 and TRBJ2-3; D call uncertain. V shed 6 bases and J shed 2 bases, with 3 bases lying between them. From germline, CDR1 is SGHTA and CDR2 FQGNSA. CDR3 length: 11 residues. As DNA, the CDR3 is TGTGCCAGCAGTCTCACAGATACGCAGTATTTT. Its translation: CASSLTDTQYF. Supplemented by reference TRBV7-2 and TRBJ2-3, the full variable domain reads GAGVSQSPSNKVTEKGKDVELRCDPISGHTALYWYRQSLGQGLEFLIYFQGNSAPDKSGLPSDRFSAERTGGSVSTLTIQRTQQEDSAVYLCASSLTDTQYFGPGTRLTVL.

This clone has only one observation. The CDR3 DNA reads TGTGCCAGCTCACCGACAGGGGGCCGAGAAAAACTGTTTTTT. Protein product: CASSPTGGREKLFF. The chain is built from TRBV18 and TRBJ1-4, with 10 bases aligning to TRBD1. Losses at the gene ends were 3 bases for V and 8 bases for J; bases not matched to a gene: 3. CDR1 and CDR2 (germline): KGHSH, LQKENI. The CDR3 has 14 residues.

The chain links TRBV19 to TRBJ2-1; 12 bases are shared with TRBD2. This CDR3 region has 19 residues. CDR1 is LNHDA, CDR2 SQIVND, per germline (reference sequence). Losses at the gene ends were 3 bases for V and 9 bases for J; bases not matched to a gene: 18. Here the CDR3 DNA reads TGTGCCAGTAGTATCTGGAAGCAATCTGTGCTAGCGGGGGGGAGTGAGCAGTTCTTC. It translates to CASSIWKQSVLAGGSEQFF.

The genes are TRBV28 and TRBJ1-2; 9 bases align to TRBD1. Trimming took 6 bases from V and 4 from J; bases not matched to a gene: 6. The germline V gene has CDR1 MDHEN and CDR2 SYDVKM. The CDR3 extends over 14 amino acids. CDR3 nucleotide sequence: TGTGCCAGCAGCACGGGACAGGGAGTCTATGGCTACACCTTC. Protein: CASSTGQGVYGYTF.

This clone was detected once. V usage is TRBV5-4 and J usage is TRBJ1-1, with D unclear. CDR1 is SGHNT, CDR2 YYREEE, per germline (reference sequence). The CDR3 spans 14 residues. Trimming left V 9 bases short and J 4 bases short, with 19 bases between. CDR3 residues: CATQPPGERTEAFF. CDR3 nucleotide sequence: TGTGCCACCCAACCCCCGGGTGAGCGCACTGAAGCTTTCTTT.

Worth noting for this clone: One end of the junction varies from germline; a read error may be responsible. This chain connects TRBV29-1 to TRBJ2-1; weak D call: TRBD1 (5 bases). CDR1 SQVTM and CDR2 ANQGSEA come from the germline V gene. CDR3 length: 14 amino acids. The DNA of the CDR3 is TGCAGCGTGATCTTCAGGGAATCCTATAATGAGCAGTTCTTC. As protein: CSVIFRESYNEQFF.

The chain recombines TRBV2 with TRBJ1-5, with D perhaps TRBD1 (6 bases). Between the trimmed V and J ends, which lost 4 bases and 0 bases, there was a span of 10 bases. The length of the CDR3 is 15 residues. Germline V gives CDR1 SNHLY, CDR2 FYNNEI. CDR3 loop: CASSGQAHSNQPQHF. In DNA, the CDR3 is TGTGCCAGCAGTGGACAGGCCCATAGCAATCAGCCCCAGCATTTT.

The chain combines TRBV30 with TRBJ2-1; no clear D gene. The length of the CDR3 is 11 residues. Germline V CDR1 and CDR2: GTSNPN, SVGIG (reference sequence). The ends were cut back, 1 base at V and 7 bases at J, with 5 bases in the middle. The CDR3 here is CAWSGDNEQFF. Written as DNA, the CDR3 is TGTGCCTGGAGTGGAGATAATGAGCAGTTCTTC.

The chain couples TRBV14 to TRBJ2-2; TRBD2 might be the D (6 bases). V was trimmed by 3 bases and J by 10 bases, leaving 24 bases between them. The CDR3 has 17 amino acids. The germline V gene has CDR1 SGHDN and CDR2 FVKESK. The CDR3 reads CASSHGTYAIGLVELFF. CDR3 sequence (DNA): TGTGCCAGCAGCCACGGGACTTACGCCATCGGTTTGGTGGAGCTGTTTTTT.

The CDR3 is CASSLVTGLNTGELFF. DNA of the CDR3: TGTGCCAGCAGCTTAGTGACAGGGCTGAACACCGGGGAGCTGTTTTTT. The rearrangement uses TRBV7-2 and TRBJ2-2, with 7 nucleotides matching TRBD1. V was clipped by 1 base and J by 1 base; unmatched bases: 3. The CDR3 has 16 residues. Germline V gene lookup returns CDR1 SGHTA and CDR2 FQGNSA.

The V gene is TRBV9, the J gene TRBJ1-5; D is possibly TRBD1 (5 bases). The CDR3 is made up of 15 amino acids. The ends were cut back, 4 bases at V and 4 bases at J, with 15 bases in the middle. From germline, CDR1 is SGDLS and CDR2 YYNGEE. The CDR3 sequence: CASSLGGLANQPQHF. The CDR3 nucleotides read TGTGCCAGCAGCTTGGGGGGTCTGGCTAATCAGCCCCAGCATTTT.

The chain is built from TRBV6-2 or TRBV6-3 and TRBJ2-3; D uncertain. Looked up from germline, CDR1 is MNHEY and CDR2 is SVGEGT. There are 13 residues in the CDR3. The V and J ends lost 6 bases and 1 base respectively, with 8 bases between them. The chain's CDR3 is CASSSLRTDTQYF. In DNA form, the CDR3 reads TGTGCCAGCAGCTCCCTCCGCACAGATACGCAGTATTTT.

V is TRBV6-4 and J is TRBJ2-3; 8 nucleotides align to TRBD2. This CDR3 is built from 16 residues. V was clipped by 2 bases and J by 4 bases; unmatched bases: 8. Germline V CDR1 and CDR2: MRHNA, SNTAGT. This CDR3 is CASSDTGTSGPDTQYF. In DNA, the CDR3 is TGTGCCAGCAGTGACACCGGGACTAGTGGCCCAGATACGCAGTATTTT.

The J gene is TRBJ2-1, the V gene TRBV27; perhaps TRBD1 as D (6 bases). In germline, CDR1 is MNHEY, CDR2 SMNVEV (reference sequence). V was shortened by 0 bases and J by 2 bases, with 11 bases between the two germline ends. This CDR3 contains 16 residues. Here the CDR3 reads CASSLSAGETYNEQFF. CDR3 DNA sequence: TGTGCCAGCAGTTTATCGGCAGGGGAGACCTACAATGAGCAGTTCTTC.

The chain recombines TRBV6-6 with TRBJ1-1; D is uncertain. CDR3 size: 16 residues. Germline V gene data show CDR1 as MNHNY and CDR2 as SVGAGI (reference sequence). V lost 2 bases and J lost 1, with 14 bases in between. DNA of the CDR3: TGTGCCAGCAGTTACCCCGAGAGGGTCGGGAACACTGAAGCTTTCTTT. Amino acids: CASSYPERVGNTEAFF.

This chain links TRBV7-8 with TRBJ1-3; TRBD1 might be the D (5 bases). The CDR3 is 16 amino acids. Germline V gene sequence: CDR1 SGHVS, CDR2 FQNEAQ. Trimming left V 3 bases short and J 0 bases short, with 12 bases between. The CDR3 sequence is CASSFYAGLSGNTIYF. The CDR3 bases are TGTGCCAGCAGCTTTTACGCAGGGCTCTCTGGAAACACCATATATTTT.

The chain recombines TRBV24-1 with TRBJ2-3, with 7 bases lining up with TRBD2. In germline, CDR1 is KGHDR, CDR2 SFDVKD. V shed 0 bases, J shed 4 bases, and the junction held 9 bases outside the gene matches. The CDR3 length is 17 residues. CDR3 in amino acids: CATSDLGVREGADTQYF. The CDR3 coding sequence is TGTGCCACCAGTGATTTGGGTGTGAGGGAGGGCGCAGATACGCAGTATTTT.

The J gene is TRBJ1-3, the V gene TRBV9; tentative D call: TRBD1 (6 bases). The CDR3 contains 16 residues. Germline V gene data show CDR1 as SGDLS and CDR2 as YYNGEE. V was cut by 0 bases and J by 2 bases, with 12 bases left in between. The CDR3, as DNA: TGTGCCAGCAGCGTAGGGGTAAACAGGGCTGGAAACACCATATATTTT. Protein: CASSVGVNRAGNTIYF.

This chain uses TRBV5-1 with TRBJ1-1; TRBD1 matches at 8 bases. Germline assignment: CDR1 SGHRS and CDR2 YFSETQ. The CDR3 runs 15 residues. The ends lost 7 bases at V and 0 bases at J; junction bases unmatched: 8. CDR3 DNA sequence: TGCGCCAGCGGGACAGGCGGGCCCCTGAACACTGAAGCTTTCTTT. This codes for CASGTGGPLNTEAFF.

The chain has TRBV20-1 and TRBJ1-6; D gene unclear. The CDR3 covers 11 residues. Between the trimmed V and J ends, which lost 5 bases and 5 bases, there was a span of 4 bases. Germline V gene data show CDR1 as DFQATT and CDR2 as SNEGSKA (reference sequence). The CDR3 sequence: CSARDNSPLHF. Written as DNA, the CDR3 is TGCAGTGCTCGGGATAATTCACCCCTCCACTTT.